The clone carrying this T cell receptor (beta chain) was seen a handful of times. Its cognate antigen is unknown. This entry belongs to a study of T-cell memory formation after mild COVID-19. Study information: There were largely donor-specific TCR clusters. Study findings and constraints: Balance between CD4 and CD8 was seen in clones contracting day 15 to 85, and a CD4+ lean was seen in later expanders. Confirmation of SARS-CoV-2 specificity was lacking for second-wave clones peaking day 37.

V dropped 4 bases and J dropped 4 bases, with 13 bases sitting between them. Germline CDR1 SGDLS, CDR2 YYNGEE. CDR3 length: 14 residues. 5'RACE with constant-segment primers yielded barcoded, UMI-tagged TCR alpha and TCR beta cDNA libraries. In TCRdb, the 5' RACE reads were re-called with MiXCR into one record per CDR3 protein. The sample contains under 300,000 distinct CDR3 sequences, over 15% of which appear only once. This chain joins TRBV9 and TRBJ2-3, with unresolved D. The TCR sequence derives from a man younger than 35 who had mild COVID-19 (a few samples of this study predate the infection). Cell type and time point are not known. The specimen was PBMCs or a T cell subset sorted from them (not recorded which). This chain's CDR3 is CASSPRLQPDTQYF. The CDR3 region has the DNA TGTGCCAGCAGCCCTAGACTCCAACCAGATACGCAGTATTTT.